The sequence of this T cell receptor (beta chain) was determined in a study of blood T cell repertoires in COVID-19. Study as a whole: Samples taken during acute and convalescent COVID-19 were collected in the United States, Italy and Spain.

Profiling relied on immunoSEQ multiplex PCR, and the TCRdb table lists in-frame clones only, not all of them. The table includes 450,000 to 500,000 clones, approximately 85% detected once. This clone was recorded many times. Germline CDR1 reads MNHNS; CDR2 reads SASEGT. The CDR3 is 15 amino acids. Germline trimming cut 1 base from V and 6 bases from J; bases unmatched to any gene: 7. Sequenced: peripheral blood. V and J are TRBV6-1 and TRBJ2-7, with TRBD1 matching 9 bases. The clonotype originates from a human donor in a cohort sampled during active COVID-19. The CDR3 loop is CASSEVTGGIGEQYF. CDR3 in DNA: TGTGCCAGCAGTGAAGTAACAGGGGGCATCGGCGAGCAGTACTTC.